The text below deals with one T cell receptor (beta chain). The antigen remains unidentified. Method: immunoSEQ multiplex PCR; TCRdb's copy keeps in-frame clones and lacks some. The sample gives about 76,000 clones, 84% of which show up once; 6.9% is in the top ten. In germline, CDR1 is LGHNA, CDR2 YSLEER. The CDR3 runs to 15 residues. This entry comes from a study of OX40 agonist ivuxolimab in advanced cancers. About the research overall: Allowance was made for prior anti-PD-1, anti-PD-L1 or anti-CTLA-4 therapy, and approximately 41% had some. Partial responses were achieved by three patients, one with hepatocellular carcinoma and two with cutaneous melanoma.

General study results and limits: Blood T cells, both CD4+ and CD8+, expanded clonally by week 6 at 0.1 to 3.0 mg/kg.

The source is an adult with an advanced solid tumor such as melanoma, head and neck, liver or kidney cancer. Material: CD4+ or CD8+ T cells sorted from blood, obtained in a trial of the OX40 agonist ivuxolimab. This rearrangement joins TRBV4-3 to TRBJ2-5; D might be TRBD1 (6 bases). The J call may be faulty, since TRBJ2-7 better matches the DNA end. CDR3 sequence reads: CASSPIQGEIYEQYF. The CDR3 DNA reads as TGCGCCAGCAGCCCGATACAGGGCGAAATCTACGAGCAGTACTTC.